This TCR beta chain was retrieved from a study of T cells expressing NK-cell markers. Points from the study as a whole: The share of CD8+ T cells held by dominant NKG2C+ clonotypes was about 1.0-8% in several donors. Several donors' CD3+CD56-NKG2C+ cells were dominated by the same clonotypes.

In germline, CDR1 is DFQATT, CDR2 SNEGSKA (reference sequence). This CDR3 comprises 15 residues. Template switching by 5'RACE with UMIs generated the TCR beta cDNA. From the 5' RACE reads, TCRdb lists one entry per CDR3 protein and no DNA. Here the sample table reports about 390,000 distinct CDR3 sequences. A remark on this clonotype: The antigen remains undetermined.

Sequenced sample: blood T cells: a sorted CD56 or NKG2C T cell subset, CD4+ or CD8+ T cells, or bulk PBMC T cells (not recorded which). The clonotype comes from a woman between 45 and 60 years old in good health. This sequence joins TRBV20-1 and TRBJ2-3; TCRdb gives TRBD1 as the D gene, but with no DNA this cannot be confirmed. The chain's CDR3 is CSASIRRQRTDTQYF.